One sample yielded the 21 T cell receptor beta chains listed below, sequenced in a study of cytomegalovirus exposure and HLA in healthy donors. The PCR had 60 Vbeta and 13 Jbeta primers. The data were produced by immunoSEQ multiplex PCR, yet TCRdb's version contains in-frame clones alone and is incomplete. Here the sample spans approximately 190,000 clones, roughly 70% being singletons. What was sequenced was PBMCs. The receptor source for this set is a woman aged 30 to 39 in good health and CMV-seronegative.

CDR3 sequence reads: CAWRDLMNTEAFF. The DNA for the CDR3 is TGTGCCTGGAGAGACTTAATGAACACTGAAGCTTTCTTT. The chain links TRBV30 to TRBJ1-1; D unclear. The CDR3 covers 13 residues. CDR1 is GTSNPN, CDR2 SVGIG, per germline (reference sequence). Trimming left V 3 bases short and J 0 bases short, with 8 bases between.

On this clone itself: This sample also contains other DNA sequences that code for the same CDR3. V and J are TRBV19 and TRBJ1-2; D is unclear. V was shortened by 5 bases and J by 1 base, with 5 bases between the two germline ends. CDR3 length equals 12 residues. Germline V gene lookup returns CDR1 LNHDA and CDR2 SQIVND (reference sequence). CDR3 coding DNA: TGTGCCAGTAGTCTAATTAACTATGGCTACACCTTC. This sequence encodes CASSLINYGYTF.

The gene calls are TRBV4-2 and TRBJ2-7; TRBD1 matches at 8 bases. The CDR3 loop spans 15 amino acids. Germline V gene data show CDR1 as LGHNA and CDR2 as YNFKEQ. After removal of 5 bases from V and 0 bases from J, the junction contained 6 bases not matched to a gene. CDR3 residues: CASSLGQGSSYEQYF. The DNA for the CDR3 is TGTGCCAGCAGCTTAGGACAGGGAAGCTCCTACGAGCAGTACTTC.

The chain joins TRBV9 to TRBJ1-2, with D maybe TRBD1 (6 bases). The CDR3 totals 16 residues. Trimming stripped 0 bases from V and 4 bases from J, with 16 bases between. The germline CDR1 and CDR2 sequences are SGDLS and YYNGEE. In DNA, the CDR3 is TGTGCCAGCAGCGTAGAGGGGGGGCGGGGACGCTATGGCTACACCTTC. Translated, it gives CASSVEGGRGRYGYTF.

The sample holds a few counts of this clone. The rearrangement links TRBV5-1 to TRBJ1-1; 9 nucleotides match TRBD1. The CDR3 length is 15 residues. CDR1 is SGHRS, CDR2 YFSETQ, per germline. J gave up 3 bases and V 4 bases, and 7 bases lay outside the gene matches. The CDR3 protein is CASSRRQGGDTEAFF. The CDR3 DNA sequence: TGCGCCAGCAGCAGACGACAGGGGGGGGACACTGAAGCTTTCTTT.

This clone was recorded a few times. The rearrangement links TRBV5-1 to TRBJ1-3; D ambiguous. The CDR3 is made up of 12 amino acids. The V end was cut by 4 bases, the J end by 1 base, with 3 bases between. In germline, CDR1 is SGHRS, CDR2 YFSETQ. Here the CDR3 reads CASSPSGNTIYF. CDR3 DNA: TGCGCCAGCAGCCCTTCTGGAAACACCATATATTTT.

A word on this clone: Other DNA sequences in this specimen translate into the identical CDR3. This chain uses TRBV4-3 with TRBJ1-2; D is ambiguous. CDR1 and CDR2 from the germline V gene are LGHNA and YSLEER. V shed 0 bases and J shed 4 bases, with 15 bases lying between them. The CDR3 is 16 residues long. CDR3 DNA: TGCGCCAGCAGCCAAGACCTCGACCAGAGGATCTATGGCTACACCTTC. Encoded protein: CASSQDLDQRIYGYTF.

V is TRBV27 and J is TRBJ2-7; 7 nucleotides line up with TRBD1. The J segment lost 1 base and the V segment lost 5 bases, leaving 5 bases of the junction unmatched. In germline, CDR1 is MNHEY, CDR2 SMNVEV (reference sequence). The CDR3 has 14 residues. This CDR3 reads CASSTWTGSYEQYF. The CDR3 nucleotides are TGTGCCAGCAGTACATGGACAGGTTCCTACGAGCAGTACTTC.

This clone is medium-sized by share. As DNA, the CDR3 is TGTGCCACTCTTCGGACAGGGATGGTTCCCCGCTCTGGAAACACCATATATTTT. Translation: CATLRTGMVPRSGNTIYF. J is TRBJ1-3 and V is TRBV7-9; 8 bases match TRBD1. V was clipped by 10 bases and J by 0 bases; unmatched bases: 17. The CDR3 is 18 residues long. CDR1 is SEHNR and CDR2 is FQNEAQ in the germline V gene (reference sequence).

The chain uses TRBV7-3 and TRBJ2-1; TRBD2 agrees at 12 bases. CDR3 length equals 20 residues. V lost 0 bases to trimming and J lost 3 bases; unmatched junction nucleotides: 12. Germline loops: CDR1 SGHTA, CDR2 FQGTGA. The CDR3 protein is CASSLTISPLAGGLYNEQFF. CDR3 nucleotides: TGTGCCAGCAGCTTAACGATCTCGCCTCTAGCGGGGGGGCTCTACAATGAGCAGTTCTTC.

This clone was counted a few times. The chain links TRBV10-2 to TRBJ1-2; tentatively, D is TRBD1 (6 bases). The germline V gene encodes CDR1 WSHSY and CDR2 SAAADI. The CDR3 sequence is 15 residues long. V lost 6 bases to trimming and J lost 0 bases, with 14 bases between them. The CDR3 coding sequence is TGCGCCAGCAGCCACAGGACAGTCTCTAACTATGGCTACACCTTC. Residues: CASSHRTVSNYGYTF.

This clone came up once. This sequence joins TRBV18 and TRBJ2-7, with TRBD2 as a possible D gene (5 bases). Germline V lookup: CDR1 KGHSH, CDR2 LQKENI. This CDR3 has 15 amino acids. Trimming cost V 3 bases and J 6 bases, with 18 bases left between them. This chain's CDR3 is CASSPLESPEGEQYF. In DNA form, the CDR3 reads TGTGCCAGCTCACCGCTGGAAAGTCCAGAGGGCGAGCAGTACTTC.

This clone was seen more than once but under ten times. J is TRBJ2-2 and V is TRBV11-1; TRBD1 matches 8 bases. The CDR3 runs to 17 residues. Trimming at V came to 4 bases and at J to 6 bases, leaving 13 bases not matched to a gene. Per the germline V gene, CDR1 is SGHAT and CDR2 is FQDESV (reference sequence). Here the CDR3 DNA reads TGTGCCAGCAGCTCAGGGTCGACAGGGGAAATGTCCGGGGAGCTGTTTTTT. Its protein is CASSSGSTGEMSGELFF.

J is TRBJ2-7 and V is TRBV5-5, with D perhaps TRBD2 (5 bases). The V end was cut by 0 bases, the J end by 4 bases, with 11 bases between. Germline assignment: CDR1 SGHKS and CDR2 YYEKEE (reference sequence). The CDR3 spans 14 residues. The CDR3 nucleotides read TGTGCCAGCAGCTTGGCTGTAGGCGGGTACGAGCAGTACTTC. It codes for CASSLAVGGYEQYF.

This rearrangement joins TRBV5-1 to TRBJ2-7, with D possibly being TRBD1 (6 bases). The V gene's germline CDR1 is SGHRS and CDR2 YFSETQ. The CDR3 spans 14 residues. V lost 1 base and J 0 bases, leaving 8 bases between the germline ends. Written as DNA, the CDR3 is TGCGCCAGCAGCTTGTCCAGGGGCTCCTACGAGCAGTACTTC. Translation: CASSLSRGSYEQYF.

In the case of this clone: At one end, the junction sequence differs from germline, possibly due to a read error. The V and J genes are TRBV5-1 and TRBJ1-1; D may be TRBD1 (6 bases). The CDR3 is 11 residues long. Germline CDR1 is SGHRS and CDR2 is YFSETQ. This chain's CDR3 is CASSSTGTAFF. Here the CDR3 DNA reads TGTGCCAGCAGCTCGACAGGTACAGCTTTCTTT.

V is TRBV29-1 and J is TRBJ1-2, with 9 bases matching TRBD1. Germline V CDR1 and CDR2: SQVTM, ANQGSEA. Trimming cost V 7 bases and J 8 bases; bases outside gene matches: 8. The length of the CDR3 is 12 residues. In DNA, the CDR3 is TGCAGCGAGATGACCGGGACAGGGGGCTACACCTTC. Protein sequence: CSEMTGTGGYTF.

The chain combines TRBV10-2 with TRBJ2-2, with 9 bases fitting TRBD2. Germline V gene lookup returns CDR1 WSHSY and CDR2 SAAADI. Losses at the gene ends were 4 bases for V and 5 bases for J; bases not matched to a gene: 8. The CDR3 covers 16 residues. The CDR3 region is CASSGEGLASTGELFF. The CDR3 DNA follows: TGCGCCAGCAGTGGGGAGGGACTAGCTAGTACCGGGGAGCTGTTTTTT.

The chain has TRBV29-1 and TRBJ1-2, with D unclear. Germline CDR1 and CDR2: SQVTM and ANQGSEA. V lost 4 bases and J 6 bases, leaving 12 bases between the germline ends. The CDR3 contains 12 residues. CDR3 coding DNA: TGCAGCGTTGCGGGAAGTAAGAATGGCTACACCTTC. It specifies CSVAGSKNGYTF.

V and J are TRBV4-1 and TRBJ2-2, with D perhaps matching TRBD1 (5 bases). V shed 2 bases and J shed 0 bases, with 13 bases lying between them. In germline, CDR1 is MGHRA, CDR2 YSYEKL. The CDR3 totals 17 residues. DNA of the CDR3: TGCGCCAGCAGCCAAAATAGAGTCAGGGCGAACACCGGGGAGCTGTTTTTT. This sequence encodes CASSQNRVRANTGELFF.

The chain recombines TRBV5-1 with TRBJ1-1; 12 bases fit TRBD1. CDR1 is SGHRS and CDR2 is YFSETQ in the germline V gene. J was trimmed by 5 bases and V by 2 bases; bases with no gene match: 16. The CDR3 has 19 residues. CDR3 protein: CASSLRTRDRGQEGTEAFF. Written as DNA, the CDR3 is TGCGCCAGCAGCTTACGGACCCGGGACAGGGGGCAGGAGGGAACTGAAGCTTTCTTT. The complete variable domain, with remaining parts taken from reference TRBV5-1 and TRBJ1-1, reads KAGVTQTPRYLIKTRGQQVTLSCSPISGHRSVSWYQQTPGQGLQFLFEYFSETQRNKGNFPGRFSGRQFSNSRSEMNVSTLELGDSALYLCASSLRTRDRGQEGTEAFFGQGTRLTVV.